The 30 T cell receptor beta chains below come from one sample, sequenced in a study of blood T cell repertoires in COVID-19. Generated by immunoSEQ multiplex PCR, the TCRdb table keeps only in-frame clones and is missing some. Here the sample spans 55,000 or so clones, about 83% being singletons. Material: peripheral blood. These receptors were taken from a woman aged 55-69 years with COVID-19, enrolled during active disease.

V usage is TRBV24-1 and J usage is TRBJ2-7; a possible D gene is TRBD1 (6 bases). The CDR3 is 15 residues long. From germline, CDR1 is KGHDR and CDR2 SFDVKD. V lost 4 bases and J 4 bases, leaving 16 bases between the germline ends. CDR3 nucleotides: TGTGCCACCAGTGACTCGGCGCAGGGGTCTTACGAGCAGTACTTC. This translates into CATSDSAQGSYEQYF.

The V call is TRBV19, the J call TRBJ2-7, with D perhaps TRBD2 (5 bases). The CDR3 totals 14 residues. Trimming removed 8 bases from V and 2 bases from J, with 16 bases in between. Germline V gene sequence: CDR1 LNHDA, CDR2 SQIVND (reference sequence). The CDR3 protein is CASQSSSGTYEQYF. The CDR3 region has the DNA TGTGCCAGTCAGTCCAGTTCGGGGACCTACGAGCAGTACTTC.

The chain carries TRBV29-1 and TRBJ2-3; 10 nucleotides match TRBD2. V lost 4 bases and J lost 10; bases outside the gene matches: 8. This CDR3 region has 13 residues. Germline CDR1 SQVTM, CDR2 ANQGSEA. CDR3 nucleotides: TGCAGCGTTGTGAGGGCTAGCGGGAGTGCGCAGTATTTT. Amino acid sequence: CSVVRASGSAQYF.

The rearrangement links TRBV5-1 to TRBJ1-6; TRBD1 might be the D (6 bases). This CDR3 comprises 15 residues. CDR1 and CDR2 from the germline V gene are SGHRS and YFSETQ. V was trimmed by 0 bases and J by 7 bases, leaving 11 bases between them. CDR3 nucleotide sequence: TGCGCCAGCAGCTTGGAAGGACAGCCGAATTCACCCCTCCACTTT. Translated: CASSLEGQPNSPLHF.

V gene TRBV6-5 combines with J gene TRBJ1-1; D is perhaps TRBD1 (6 bases). The CDR3 has 12 amino acids. In germline, CDR1 is MNHEY, CDR2 SVGAGI. Deletions cut 5 bases from V and 12 bases from J, with 16 bases between. The CDR3 here is CASSNSVQGTFF. The CDR3 DNA is TGTGCCAGCAGTAATAGCGTACAGGGAACTTTCTTT.

The chain links TRBV10-3 to TRBJ2-2; 8 bases are a match to TRBD1. The CDR3 covers 14 residues. V was clipped by 6 bases and J by 1 base; unmatched bases: 1. Looked up from germline, CDR1 is ENHRY and CDR2 is SYGVKD. The CDR3 region has the DNA TGTGCCATCAGCGGGACAGGGAACACCGGGGAGCTGTTTTTT. The encoded protein is CAISGTGNTGELFF.

This sequence joins TRBV5-5 and TRBJ1-4; TRBD1 agrees at 7 bases. Unmatched junction bases numbered 8, after V lost 4 bases and J lost 8 bases. In germline, CDR1 is SGHKS, CDR2 YYEKEE (reference sequence). This CDR3 is 14 amino acids long. CDR3 bases: TGTGCCAGCAGCCCCGACAGGGCGGGGGAAAAACTGTTTTTT. This sequence encodes CASSPDRAGEKLFF.

The J gene is TRBJ2-2, the V gene TRBV4-2, with 9 bases that match TRBD2. Germline assignment: CDR1 LGHNA and CDR2 YNFKEQ. This CDR3 is 16 amino acids long. Trimming took 1 base from V and 2 from J; bases not matched to a gene: 2. CDR3 sequence: CASSQVAGANTGELFF. The CDR3 region has the DNA TGTGCCAGCAGCCAAGTAGCGGGAGCAAACACCGGGGAGCTGTTTTTT.

The V call is TRBV4-2, the J call TRBJ2-7; weak D call: TRBD2 (5 bases). Germline CDR1 LGHNA, CDR2 YNFKEQ. Trimming stripped 0 bases from V and 4 bases from J, with 16 bases between. The CDR3 consists of 16 residues. CDR3 in amino acids: CASSQEIGRGWYEQYF. The CDR3 region has the DNA TGTGCCAGCAGCCAAGAAATCGGACGGGGTTGGTACGAGCAGTACTTC.

The gene calls are TRBV18 and TRBJ1-1; D gene unclear. The CDR3 is 13 residues long. Trimming pared 6 bases from V and 1 base from J, leaving 9 bases between. CDR1 and CDR2 (germline): KGHSH, LQKENI. The DNA for the CDR3 is TGTGCCAGCTCTTCGACTGCGAACACTGAAGCTTTCTTT. Its protein product is CASSSTANTEAFF. Filled out from reference TRBV18 and TRBJ1-1, the complete variable domain reads NAGVMQNPRHLVRRRGQEARLRCSPMKGHSHVYWYRQLPEEGLKFMVYLQKENIIDESGMPKERFSAEFPKEGPSILRIQQVVRGDSAAYFCASSSTANTEAFFGQGTRLTVV.

The genes are TRBV11-3 and TRBJ2-1, with 9 bases lining up with TRBD1. This CDR3 is 15 amino acids long. The junction had 3 bases not matched to a gene; V was cut back by 5 bases and J by 1 base. Germline-derived CDR1 and CDR2 are SGHNT and YENEEA. For the CDR3, the DNA is TGTGCCAGCAGCCCGGGACAGGGATCCTACAATGAGCAGTTCTTC. Encoded protein: CASSPGQGSYNEQFF.

This chain uses TRBV6-6 with TRBJ1-3, with D hard to call. CDR3 length equals 13 residues. Germline assignment: CDR1 MNHNY and CDR2 SVGAGI (reference sequence). The V end was cut by 7 bases, the J end by 7 bases, with 14 bases between. CDR3 sequence reads: CASTTGRFNTIYF. The DNA of the CDR3 is TGTGCCAGCACCACGGGTCGTTTTAACACCATATATTTT.

The chain combines TRBV2 with TRBJ2-1; D is perhaps TRBD1 (8 bases). V was clipped by 7 bases and J by 4 bases, with 17 bases between them. This CDR3 contains 15 residues. The germline V gene has CDR1 SNHLY and CDR2 FYNNEI. This CDR3 is CASKRLQGGYNEQFF. CDR3 DNA sequence: TGTGCCAGCAAAAGGTTACAGGGGGGGTACAATGAGCAGTTCTTC.

The chain has TRBV6-5 and TRBJ2-7; maybe TRBD2 (6 bases). V lost 8 bases and J lost 6, with 14 bases in between. This CDR3 region has 12 residues. Germline loops: CDR1 MNHEY, CDR2 SVGAGI. The CDR3 DNA is TGTGCCAGCGGTTGGTCAGCGGGCGAGCAGTACTTC. Protein: CASGWSAGEQYF.

V is TRBV5-4 and J is TRBJ2-2; 8 nucleotides align to TRBD1. The V and J ends lost 3 bases and 5 bases, in that order; junction bases with no gene match: 12. There are 17 residues in the CDR3. Looked up from germline, CDR1 is SGHNT and CDR2 is YYREEE (reference sequence). CDR3: CASSSLKTGVKTGELFF. DNA of the CDR3: TGTGCCAGCAGCTCCTTAAAGACAGGGGTTAAGACCGGGGAGCTGTTTTTT. Drawing the rest from reference TRBV5-4 and TRBJ2-2, the complete variable domain is ETGVTQSPTHLIKTRGQQVTLRCSSQSGHNTVSWYQQALGQGPQFIFQYYREEENGRGNFPPRFSGLQFPNYSSELNVNALELDDSALYLCASSSLKTGVKTGELFFGEGSRLTVL.

The genes are TRBV9 and TRBJ2-7, with TRBD2 identical over 13 bases. The CDR3 spans 18 residues. CDR1 and CDR2 (germline): SGDLS, YYNGEE. Trimming at V came to 4 bases and at J to 2 bases, leaving 12 bases not matched to a gene. The CDR3 DNA reads as TGTGCCAGCAGCCTCGGGACTAGCGGGATTGGGGAAACCTACGAGCAGTACTTC. Protein product: CASSLGTSGIGETYEQYF.

The chain uses TRBV28 and TRBJ1-4, with a weak D call TRBD1 (5 bases). This CDR3 spans 15 amino acids. CDR1 and CDR2 (germline): MDHEN, SYDVKM. Trimming removed 3 bases at V and 0 bases at J, with 8 bases between. The CDR3 protein is CASSFRRATNEKLFF. The CDR3 nucleotides read TGTGCCAGCAGTTTCCGCAGGGCAACTAATGAAAAACTGTTTTTT. Full variable domain (outside the CDR3, taken from reference TRBV28 and TRBJ1-4): DVKVTQSSRYLVKRTGEKVFLECVQDMDHENMFWYRQDPGLGLRLIYFSYDVKMKEKGDIPEGYSVSREKKERFSLILESASTNQTSMYLCASSFRRATNEKLFFGSGTQLSVL.

The CDR3 sequence is CASSVGSWDSPLHF. CDR3 in DNA: TGTGCCAGCAGCGTAGGGAGTTGGGATTCACCCCTCCACTTT. The chain links TRBV9 to TRBJ1-6; D remains unclear. This CDR3 comprises 14 residues. The V gene lost 0 bases and the J gene lost 8 bases, with 9 bases spanning the gap. Germline values: CDR1 SGDLS, CDR2 YYNGEE.

The chain combines TRBV23-1 with TRBJ2-6; 9 bases map to TRBD1. TRBV23-1 has ORF status, its function being uncertain. CDR3 length: 20 amino acids. V lost 2 bases, J lost 5 bases, and 16 bases stayed unmatched. CDR3 nucleotides: TGCGCCAGCAGTCAAGCGGGGCTCCGGGACAGGGACCCCTGGGCCAACGTCCTGACTTTC. Translating it yields CASSQAGLRDRDPWANVLTF.

The rearrangement joins TRBV6-5 to TRBJ2-7; no clear D gene. CDR1 and CDR2 (germline): MNHEY, SVGAGI. Deletions cut 2 bases from V and 3 bases from J, with 5 bases between. The CDR3 spans 12 residues. CDR3 sequence (DNA): TGTGCCAGCAGTTACAACTTCTACGAGCAGTACTTC. Its translation is CASSYNFYEQYF.

This sequence joins TRBV18 and TRBJ2-5; TRBD1 aligns across 8 bases. The CDR3 runs to 13 residues. V dropped 2 bases and J dropped 4; count of bases not matched to a gene: 0. CDR1 KGHSH and CDR2 LQKENI come from the germline V gene. The CDR3 loop reads CASSPDRGETQYF. The DNA of the CDR3 is TGTGCCAGCTCACCAGACAGGGGAGAGACCCAGTACTTC.

The gene calls are TRBV19 and TRBJ1-5; D is possibly TRBD1 (6 bases). Germline loops: CDR1 LNHDA, CDR2 SQIVND (reference sequence). This CDR3 spans 16 amino acids. Trimming shortened V by 2 bases and J by 6 bases, and 17 bases separated the two germline ends. The CDR3 loop reads CASSIQGQGIGQPQHF. Written as DNA, the CDR3 is TGTGCCAGTAGTATACAGGGGCAGGGAATTGGTCAGCCCCAGCATTTT.

V and J are TRBV28 and TRBJ2-7, with 7 bases fitting TRBD1. The CDR3 sequence is 14 residues long. Trimming removed 5 bases from V and 0 bases from J; junction bases left unmatched: 4. Germline V gives CDR1 MDHEN, CDR2 SYDVKM. The CDR3 DNA reads as TGTGCCAGCAGTGTGCAGGGGGTCTCCTACGAGCAGTACTTC. Translation: CASSVQGVSYEQYF.

The chain is built from TRBV6-4 and TRBJ2-1; weak D call: TRBD2 (5 bases). There are 16 residues in the CDR3. Trimming removed 0 bases from V and 6 bases from J, with 15 bases in between. CDR1 MRHNA and CDR2 SNTAGT come from the germline V gene. In nucleotides, the CDR3 is TGTGCCAGCAGTGACTCAGTGGACTCCTCTGGCAATGAGCAGTTCTTC. Protein sequence: CASSDSVDSSGNEQFF.

The chain combines TRBV4-1 with TRBJ2-2; tentatively, D is TRBD1 (6 bases). V was cut by 3 bases and J by 0 bases, with 14 bases left in between. This CDR3 has 17 amino acids. CDR1 and CDR2 (germline): MGHRA, YSYEKL. CDR3 DNA: TGCGCCAGCAGCCAGGGGGTAGCAGGGGCGAACACCGGGGAGCTGTTTTTT. Residues: CASSQGVAGANTGELFF.

The chain uses TRBV5-1 and TRBJ2-1; maybe TRBD2 (5 bases). This CDR3 has 17 amino acids. CDR1 is SGHRS and CDR2 is YFSETQ in the germline V gene. Trimming took 1 base from V and 3 from J, leaving 17 bases between them. The CDR3: CASSLIETSGYYNEQFF. The CDR3 bases are TGCGCCAGCAGCTTGATAGAGACCAGCGGCTACTACAATGAGCAGTTCTTC.

The chain carries TRBV12-3 or TRBV12-4 and TRBJ1-5; D possibly corresponds to TRBD1 (6 bases). The CDR3 runs to 13 residues. Trimming took off 4 bases at V and 4 bases at J, with 8 bases between the two ends. The CDR3 DNA reads TGTGCCAGCAGTTACCAGGGGAATCAGCCCCAGCATTTT. Translated: CASSYQGNQPQHF.

The chain couples TRBV7-9 to TRBJ2-1; weak D call: TRBD2 (7 bases). The V gene lost 2 bases and the J gene lost 0 bases, with 17 bases spanning the gap. The germline CDR1 and CDR2 sequences are SEHNR and FQNEAQ (reference sequence). CDR3 size: 18 residues. The CDR3 region is CASSLRGGGLRSYNEQFF. The CDR3 DNA is TGTGCCAGCAGCTTAAGAGGGGGGGGTCTTCGCTCCTACAATGAGCAGTTCTTC.

This chain connects TRBV11-2 to TRBJ1-6, with D possibly matching TRBD1 (6 bases). The CDR3 length is 19 residues. Deletions cut 5 bases from V and 7 bases from J, with 27 bases between. Germline lookup yields CDR1 SGHAT and CDR2 FQNNGV. CDR3 loop: CASSQEIRTAENLNSPLHF. DNA for the CDR3: TGTGCCAGCAGCCAGGAAATTAGGACAGCTGAAAATTTGAATTCACCCCTCCACTTT.

This chain uses TRBV15 with TRBJ1-5; D not certain. V was cut by 3 bases and J by 6 bases, with 6 bases left in between. Germline V CDR1 and CDR2: LNHNV, YYDKDF (reference sequence). The CDR3 sequence is 12 residues long. As DNA, the CDR3 is TGTGCCACCAGCAGTCGCGGTCAGCCCCAGCATTTT. The encoded protein is CATSSRGQPQHF.